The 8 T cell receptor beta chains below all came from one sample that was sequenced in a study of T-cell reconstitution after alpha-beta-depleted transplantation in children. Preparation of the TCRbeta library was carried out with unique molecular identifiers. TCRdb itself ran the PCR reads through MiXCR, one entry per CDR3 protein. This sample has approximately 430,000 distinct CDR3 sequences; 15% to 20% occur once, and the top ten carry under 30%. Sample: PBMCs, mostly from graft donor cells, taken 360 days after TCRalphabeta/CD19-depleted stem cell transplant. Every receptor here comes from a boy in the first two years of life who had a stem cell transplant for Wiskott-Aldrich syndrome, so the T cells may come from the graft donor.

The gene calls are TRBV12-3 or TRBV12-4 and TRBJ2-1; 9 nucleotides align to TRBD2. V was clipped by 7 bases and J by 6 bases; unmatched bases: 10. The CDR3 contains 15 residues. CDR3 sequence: CASNLRGGGANEQFF. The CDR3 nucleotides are TGTGCCAGCAATTTGCGAGGCGGGGGGGCCAATGAGCAGTTCTTC.

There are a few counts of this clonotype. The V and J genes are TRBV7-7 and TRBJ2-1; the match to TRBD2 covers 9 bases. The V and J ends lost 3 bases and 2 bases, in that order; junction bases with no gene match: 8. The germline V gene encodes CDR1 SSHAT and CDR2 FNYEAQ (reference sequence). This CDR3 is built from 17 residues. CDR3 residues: CASSFAEGLATYNEQFF. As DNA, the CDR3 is TGTGCCAGCAGCTTCGCCGAGGGACTAGCAACCTACAATGAGCAGTTCTTC.

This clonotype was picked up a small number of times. The CDR3 reads CASSQTAWGKESYEQYF. In DNA form, the CDR3 reads TGTGCCAGCAGTCAAACCGCATGGGGGAAGGAGTCCTACGAGCAGTACTTC. The V call is TRBV12-3 or TRBV12-4, the J call TRBJ2-7; D possibly matches TRBD1 or TRBD2 (5 bases each). The V gene lost 5 bases and the J gene lost 1 base, with 21 bases spanning the gap. CDR3 length: 17 residues.

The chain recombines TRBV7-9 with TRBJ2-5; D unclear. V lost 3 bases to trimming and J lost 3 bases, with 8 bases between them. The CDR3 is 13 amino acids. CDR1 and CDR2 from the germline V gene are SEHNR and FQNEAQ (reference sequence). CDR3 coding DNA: TGTGCCAGCAGCTTGACTGTGGAAGAGACCCAGTACTTC. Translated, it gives CASSLTVEETQYF.

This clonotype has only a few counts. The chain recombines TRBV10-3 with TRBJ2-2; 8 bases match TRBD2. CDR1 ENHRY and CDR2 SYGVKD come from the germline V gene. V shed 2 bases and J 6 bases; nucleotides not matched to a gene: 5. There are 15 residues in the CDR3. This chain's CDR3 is CAISERGGFSGELFF. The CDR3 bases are TGTGCCATCAGTGAGCGGGGGGGCTTCTCCGGGGAGCTGTTTTTT.

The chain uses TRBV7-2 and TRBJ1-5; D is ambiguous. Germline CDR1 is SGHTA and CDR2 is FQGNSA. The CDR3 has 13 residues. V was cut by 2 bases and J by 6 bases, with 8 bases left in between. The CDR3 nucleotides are TGTGCCAGCAGCTTAAAGGGTAGTCAGCCCCAGCATTTT. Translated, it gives CASSLKGSQPQHF.

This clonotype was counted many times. CDR3 sequence (DNA): TGTGCCATCACGACCGCGAACACCGGGGAGCTGTTTTTT. It yields the protein CAITTANTGELFF. The V and J genes are TRBV10-3 and TRBJ2-2; no definite D call. Between the trimmed V and J ends, which lost 7 bases and 0 bases, there was a span of 6 bases. CDR3 length: 13 residues. Per germline, CDR1 ENHRY and CDR2 SYGVKD.

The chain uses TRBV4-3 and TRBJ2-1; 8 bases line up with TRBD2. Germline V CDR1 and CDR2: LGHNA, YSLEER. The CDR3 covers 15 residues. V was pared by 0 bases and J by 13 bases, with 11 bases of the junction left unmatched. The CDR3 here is CASSQDSGTRIVQFF. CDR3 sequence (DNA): TGCGCCAGCAGCCAAGACTCCGGGACTAGAATAGTTCAGTTCTTC.